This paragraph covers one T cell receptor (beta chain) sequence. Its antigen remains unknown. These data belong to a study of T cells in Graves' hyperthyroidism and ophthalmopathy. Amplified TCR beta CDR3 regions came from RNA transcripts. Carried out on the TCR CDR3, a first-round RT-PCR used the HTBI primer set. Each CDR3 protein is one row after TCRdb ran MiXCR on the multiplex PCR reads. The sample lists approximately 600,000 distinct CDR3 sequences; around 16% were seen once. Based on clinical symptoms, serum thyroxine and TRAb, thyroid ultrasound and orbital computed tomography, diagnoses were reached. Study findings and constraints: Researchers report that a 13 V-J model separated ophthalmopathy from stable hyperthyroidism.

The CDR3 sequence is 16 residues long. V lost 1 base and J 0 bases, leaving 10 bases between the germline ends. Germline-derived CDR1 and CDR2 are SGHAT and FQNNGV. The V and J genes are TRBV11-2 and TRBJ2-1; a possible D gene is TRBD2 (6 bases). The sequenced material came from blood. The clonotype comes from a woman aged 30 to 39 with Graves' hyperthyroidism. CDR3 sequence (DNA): TGTGCCAGCAGCTTAGGGACTACCTACTCCTACAATGAGCAGTTCTTC. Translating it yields CASSLGTTYSYNEQFF.